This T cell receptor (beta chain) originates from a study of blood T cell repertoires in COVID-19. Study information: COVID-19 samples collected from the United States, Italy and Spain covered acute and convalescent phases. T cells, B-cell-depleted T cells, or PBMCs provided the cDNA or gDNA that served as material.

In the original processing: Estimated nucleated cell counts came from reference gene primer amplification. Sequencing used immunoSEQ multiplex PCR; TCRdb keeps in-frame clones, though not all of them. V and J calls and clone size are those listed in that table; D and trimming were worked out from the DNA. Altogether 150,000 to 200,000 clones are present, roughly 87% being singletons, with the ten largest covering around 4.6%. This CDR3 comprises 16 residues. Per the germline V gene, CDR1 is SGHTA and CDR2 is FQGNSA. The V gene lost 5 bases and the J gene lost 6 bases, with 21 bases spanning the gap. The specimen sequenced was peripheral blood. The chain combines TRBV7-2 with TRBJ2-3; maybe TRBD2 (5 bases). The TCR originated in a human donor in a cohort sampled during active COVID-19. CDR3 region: CASSRRASQKGDTQYF. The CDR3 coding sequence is TGTGCCAGCAGCCGGCGGGCTAGCCAAAAAGGGGATACGCAGTATTTT.